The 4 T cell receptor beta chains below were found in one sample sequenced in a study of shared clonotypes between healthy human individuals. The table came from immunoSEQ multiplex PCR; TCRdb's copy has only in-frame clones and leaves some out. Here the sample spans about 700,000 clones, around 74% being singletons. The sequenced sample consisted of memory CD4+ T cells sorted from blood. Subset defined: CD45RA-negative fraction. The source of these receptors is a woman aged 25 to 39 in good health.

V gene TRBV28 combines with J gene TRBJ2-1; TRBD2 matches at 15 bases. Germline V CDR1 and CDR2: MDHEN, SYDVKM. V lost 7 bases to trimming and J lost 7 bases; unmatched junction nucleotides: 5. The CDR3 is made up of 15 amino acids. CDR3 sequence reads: CASIIGTSGRNEQFF. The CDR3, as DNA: TGTGCCAGCATTATCGGGACTAGCGGGAGGAATGAGCAGTTCTTC.

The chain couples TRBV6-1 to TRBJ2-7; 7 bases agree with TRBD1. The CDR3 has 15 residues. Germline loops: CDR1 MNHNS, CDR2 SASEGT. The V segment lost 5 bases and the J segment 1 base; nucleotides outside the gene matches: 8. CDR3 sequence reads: CASSSQRGRSYEQYF. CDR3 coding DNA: TGTGCCAGCAGTTCCCAAAGGGGGCGATCCTACGAGCAGTACTTC.

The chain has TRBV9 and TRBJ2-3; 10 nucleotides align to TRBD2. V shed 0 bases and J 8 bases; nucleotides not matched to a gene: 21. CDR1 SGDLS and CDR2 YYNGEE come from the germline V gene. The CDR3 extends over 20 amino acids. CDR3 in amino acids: CASSVGPSNLAGVSGGTQYF. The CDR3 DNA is TGTGCCAGCAGCGTAGGGCCCTCGAATCTAGCGGGAGTAAGTGGGGGTACGCAGTATTTT.

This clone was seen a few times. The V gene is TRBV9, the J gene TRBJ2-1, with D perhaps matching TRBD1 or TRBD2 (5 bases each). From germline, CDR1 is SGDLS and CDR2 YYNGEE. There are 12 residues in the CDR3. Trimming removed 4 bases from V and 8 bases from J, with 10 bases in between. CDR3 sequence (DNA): TGTGCCAGCAGCTGGGTGGGGGATGAGCAGTTCTTC. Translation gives CASSWVGDEQFF.